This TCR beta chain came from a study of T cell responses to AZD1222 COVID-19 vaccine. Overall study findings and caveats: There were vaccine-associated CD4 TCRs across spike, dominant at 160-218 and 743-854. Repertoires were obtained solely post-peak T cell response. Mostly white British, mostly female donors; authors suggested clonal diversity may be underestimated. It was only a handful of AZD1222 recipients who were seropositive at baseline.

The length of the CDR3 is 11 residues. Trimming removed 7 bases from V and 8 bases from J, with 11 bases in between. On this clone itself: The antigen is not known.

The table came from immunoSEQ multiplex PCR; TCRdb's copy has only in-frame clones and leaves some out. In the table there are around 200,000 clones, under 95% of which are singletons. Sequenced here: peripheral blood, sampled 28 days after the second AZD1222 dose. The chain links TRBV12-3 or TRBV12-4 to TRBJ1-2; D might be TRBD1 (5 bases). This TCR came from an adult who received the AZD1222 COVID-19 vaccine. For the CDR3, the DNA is TGTGCCAGCACCCCCGGGGGGGGCTACACCTTC. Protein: CASTPGGGYTF.